This T cell receptor beta chain was identified during a study of T cell changes during pregnancy in multiple sclerosis. The CDR3 has 13 residues. Germline CDR1 and CDR2: SGHRS and YFSETQ. V was clipped by 7 bases and J by 3 bases, with 10 bases between them. Clones were sequenced by immunoSEQ multiplex PCR, and TCRdb holds only the in-frame ones, with some missing. The sample yields 85,000 to 120,000 clones, 85% to 95% seen once. This TCR was recovered from a female donor with multiple sclerosis, enrolled in a pregnancy study. The J gene is TRBJ2-2, the V gene TRBV5-1, with D possibly TRBD1 on 5 matching bases. Sequencing used peripheral blood, obtained after pregnancy. CDR3 amino acids: CASLAGYTGELFF. For the CDR3, the DNA is TGCGCCAGCTTGGCAGGGTACACCGGGGAGCTGTTTTTT.